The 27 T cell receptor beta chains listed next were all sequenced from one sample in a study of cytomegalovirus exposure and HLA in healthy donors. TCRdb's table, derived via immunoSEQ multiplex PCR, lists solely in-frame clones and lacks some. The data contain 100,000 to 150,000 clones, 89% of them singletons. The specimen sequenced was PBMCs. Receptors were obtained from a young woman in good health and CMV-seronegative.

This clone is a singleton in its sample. CDR3 bases: TGCGCCAGCAGCTTGGGGCGGGGGTTTGCAGATACGCAGTATTTT. Encoded protein: CASSLGRGFADTQYF. The gene calls are TRBV5-1 and TRBJ2-3, with 7 bases identical to TRBD2. This CDR3 has 15 residues. The germline CDR1 and CDR2 sequences are SGHRS and YFSETQ. J was trimmed by 4 bases and V by 0 bases; bases with no gene match: 5. Filled out from reference TRBV5-1 and TRBJ2-3, the complete variable domain reads KAGVTQTPRYLIKTRGQQVTLSCSPISGHRSVSWYQQTPGQGLQFLFEYFSETQRNKGNFPGRFSGRQFSNSRSEMNVSTLELGDSALYLCASSLGRGFADTQYFGPGTRLTVL.

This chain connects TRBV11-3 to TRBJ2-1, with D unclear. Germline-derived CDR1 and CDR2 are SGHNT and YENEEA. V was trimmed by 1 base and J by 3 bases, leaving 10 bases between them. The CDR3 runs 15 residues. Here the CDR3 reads CASSLGANIYNEQFF. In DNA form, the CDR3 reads TGTGCCAGCAGCTTAGGAGCGAACATCTACAATGAGCAGTTCTTC. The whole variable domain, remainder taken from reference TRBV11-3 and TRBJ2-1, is EAGVVQSPRYKIIEKKQPVAFWCNPISGHNTLYWYLQNLGQGPELLIRYENEEAVDDSQLPKDRFSAERLKGVDSTLKIQPAELGDSAVYLCASSLGANIYNEQFFGPGTRLTVL.

The CDR3 DNA follows: TGTGCCAGCAGCTTAGGGCAAGGGGGCACAGATACGCAGTATTTT. This sequence encodes CASSLGQGGTDTQYF. The chain combines TRBV7-3 with TRBJ2-3, with D tentatively TRBD1 (5 bases). This CDR3 has 15 residues. Germline V gene sequence: CDR1 SGHTA, CDR2 FQGTGA. V was cut by 2 bases and J by 1 base, with 10 bases left in between.

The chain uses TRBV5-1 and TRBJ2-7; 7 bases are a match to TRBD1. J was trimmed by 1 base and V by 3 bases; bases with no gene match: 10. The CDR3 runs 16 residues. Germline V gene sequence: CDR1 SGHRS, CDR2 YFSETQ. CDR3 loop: CASSSRQGLPSYEQYF. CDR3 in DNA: TGCGCCAGCAGCTCAAGACAGGGCTTACCTTCCTACGAGCAGTACTTC.

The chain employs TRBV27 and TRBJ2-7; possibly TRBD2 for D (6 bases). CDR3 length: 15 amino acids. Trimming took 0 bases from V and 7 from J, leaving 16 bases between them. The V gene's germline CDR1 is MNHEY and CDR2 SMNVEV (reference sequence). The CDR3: CASSLSTAGFGEQYF. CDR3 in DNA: TGTGCCAGCAGTTTATCCACGGCGGGGTTCGGGGAGCAGTACTTC.

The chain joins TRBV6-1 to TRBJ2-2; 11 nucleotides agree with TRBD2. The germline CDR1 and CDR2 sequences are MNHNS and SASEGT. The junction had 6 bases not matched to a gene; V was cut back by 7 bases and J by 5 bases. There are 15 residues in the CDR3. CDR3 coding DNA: TGTGCCAGCACCATACTAGCGGGGGAGACCGGGGAGCTGTTTTTT. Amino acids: CASTILAGETGELFF.

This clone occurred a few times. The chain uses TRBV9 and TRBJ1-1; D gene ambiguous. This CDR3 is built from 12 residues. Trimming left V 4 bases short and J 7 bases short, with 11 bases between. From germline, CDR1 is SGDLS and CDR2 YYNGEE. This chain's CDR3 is CASSPEDREAFF. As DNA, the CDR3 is TGTGCCAGCAGCCCGGAGGACCGTGAAGCTTTCTTT.

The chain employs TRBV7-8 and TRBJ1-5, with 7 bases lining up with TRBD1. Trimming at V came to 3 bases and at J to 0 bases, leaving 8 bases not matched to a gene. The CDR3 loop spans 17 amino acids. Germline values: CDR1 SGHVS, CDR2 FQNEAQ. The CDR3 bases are TGTGCCAGCAGCTTCGGGACAGCGAGAACTAGCAATCAGCCCCAGCATTTT. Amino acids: CASSFGTARTSNQPQHF. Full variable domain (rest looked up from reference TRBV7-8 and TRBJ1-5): GAGVSQSPRYKVAKRGQDVALRCDPISGHVSLFWYQQALGQGPEFLTYFQNEAQLDKSGLPSDRFFAERPEGSVSTLKIQRTQQEDSAVYLCASSFGTARTSNQPQHFGDGTRLSIL.

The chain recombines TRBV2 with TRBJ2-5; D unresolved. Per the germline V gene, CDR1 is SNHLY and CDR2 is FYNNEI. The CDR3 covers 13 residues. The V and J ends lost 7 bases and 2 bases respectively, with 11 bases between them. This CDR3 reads CASNEVKQETQYF. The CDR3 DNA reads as TGTGCCAGCAACGAGGTCAAACAAGAGACCCAGTACTTC.

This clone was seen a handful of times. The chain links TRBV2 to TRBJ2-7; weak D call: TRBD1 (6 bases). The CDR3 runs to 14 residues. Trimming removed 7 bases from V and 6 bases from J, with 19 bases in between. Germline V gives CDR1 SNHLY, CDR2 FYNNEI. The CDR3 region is CASTRAARGFEQYF. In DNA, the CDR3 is TGTGCCAGCACCAGGGCTGCCAGGGGCTTCGAGCAGTACTTC.

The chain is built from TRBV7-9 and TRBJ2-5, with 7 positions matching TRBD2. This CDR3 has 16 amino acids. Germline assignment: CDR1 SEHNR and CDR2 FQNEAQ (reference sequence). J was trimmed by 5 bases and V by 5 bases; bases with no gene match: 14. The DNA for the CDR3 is TGTGCCAGCAGCGGTTCCCCCACTCAGGGAGGGGAGACCCAGTACTTC. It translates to CASSGSPTQGGETQYF.

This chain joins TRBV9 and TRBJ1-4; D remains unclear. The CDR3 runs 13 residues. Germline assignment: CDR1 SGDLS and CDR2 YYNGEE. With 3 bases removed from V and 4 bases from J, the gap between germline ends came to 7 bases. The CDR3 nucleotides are TGTGCCAGCAGCGGATGGAGTAATGAAAAACTGTTTTTT. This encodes CASSGWSNEKLFF.

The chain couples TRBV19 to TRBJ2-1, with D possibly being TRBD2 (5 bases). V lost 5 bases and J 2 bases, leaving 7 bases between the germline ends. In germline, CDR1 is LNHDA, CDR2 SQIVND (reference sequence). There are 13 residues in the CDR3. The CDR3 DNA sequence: TGTGCCAGTAGTGGGAGAGCCTACAATGAGCAGTTCTTC. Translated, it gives CASSGRAYNEQFF.

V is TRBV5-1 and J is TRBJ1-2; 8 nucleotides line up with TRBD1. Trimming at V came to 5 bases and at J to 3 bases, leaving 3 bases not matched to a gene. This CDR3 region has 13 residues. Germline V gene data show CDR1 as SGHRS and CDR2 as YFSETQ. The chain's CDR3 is CASSLQGDYGYTF. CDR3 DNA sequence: TGCGCCAGCAGTCTACAGGGGGACTATGGCTACACCTTC.

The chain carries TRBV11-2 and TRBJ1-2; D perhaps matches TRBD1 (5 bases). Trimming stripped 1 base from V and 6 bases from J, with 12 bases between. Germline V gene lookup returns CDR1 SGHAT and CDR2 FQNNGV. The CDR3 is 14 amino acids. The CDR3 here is CASSLGGEEDGYTF. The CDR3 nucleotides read TGTGCCAGCAGCTTAGGGGGGGAGGAGGATGGCTACACCTTC.

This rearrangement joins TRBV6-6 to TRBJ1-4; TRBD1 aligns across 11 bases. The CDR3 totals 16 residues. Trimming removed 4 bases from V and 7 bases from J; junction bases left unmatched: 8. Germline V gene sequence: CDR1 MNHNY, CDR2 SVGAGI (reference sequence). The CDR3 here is CASSWDRGDPGEKLFF. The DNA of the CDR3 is TGTGCCAGCAGTTGGGACAGGGGGGACCCGGGTGAAAAACTGTTTTTT.

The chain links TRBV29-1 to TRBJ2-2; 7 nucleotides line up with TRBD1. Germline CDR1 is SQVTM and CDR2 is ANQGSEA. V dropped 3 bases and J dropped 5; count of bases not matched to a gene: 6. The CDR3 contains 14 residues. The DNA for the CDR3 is TGCAGCGTTGAGACAGGGAAAAGTACCGGGGAGCTGTTTTTT. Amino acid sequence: CSVETGKSTGELFF.

The DNA for the CDR3 is TGTGCCACCAGTGACGGGGGGGCCCTCACCGGGGAGCTGTTTTTT. Translated: CATSDGGALTGELFF. V and J are TRBV15 and TRBJ2-2; 8 nucleotides line up with TRBD2. The CDR3 runs 15 residues. J was trimmed by 4 bases and V by 6 bases; bases with no gene match: 7. Germline-derived CDR1 and CDR2 are LNHNV and YYDKDF (reference sequence).

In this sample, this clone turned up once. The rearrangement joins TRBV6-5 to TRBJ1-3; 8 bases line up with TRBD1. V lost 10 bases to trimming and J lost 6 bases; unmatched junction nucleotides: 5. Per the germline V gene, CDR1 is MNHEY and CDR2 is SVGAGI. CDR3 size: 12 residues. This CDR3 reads CATTDRANTIYF. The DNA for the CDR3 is TGTGCCACCACGGACAGGGCAAACACCATATATTTT.

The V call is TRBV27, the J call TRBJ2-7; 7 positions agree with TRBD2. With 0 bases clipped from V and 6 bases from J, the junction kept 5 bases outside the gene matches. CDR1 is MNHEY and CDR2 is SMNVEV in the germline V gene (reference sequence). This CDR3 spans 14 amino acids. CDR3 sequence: CASSLSILAGEQYF. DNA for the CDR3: TGTGCCAGCAGTTTATCGATTTTAGCGGGCGAGCAGTACTTC.

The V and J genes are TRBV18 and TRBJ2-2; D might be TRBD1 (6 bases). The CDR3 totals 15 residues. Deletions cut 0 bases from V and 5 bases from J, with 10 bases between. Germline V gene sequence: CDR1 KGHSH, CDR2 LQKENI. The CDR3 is CASSPPRTGTGELFF. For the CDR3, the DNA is TGTGCCAGCTCACCACCGCGAACAGGGACCGGGGAGCTGTTTTTT.

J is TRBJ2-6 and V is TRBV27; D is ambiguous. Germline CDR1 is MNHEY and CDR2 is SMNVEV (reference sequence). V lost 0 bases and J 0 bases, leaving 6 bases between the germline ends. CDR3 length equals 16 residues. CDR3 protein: CASSLSPGSGANVLTF. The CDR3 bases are TGTGCCAGCAGTTTATCGCCAGGCTCTGGGGCCAACGTCCTGACTTTC.

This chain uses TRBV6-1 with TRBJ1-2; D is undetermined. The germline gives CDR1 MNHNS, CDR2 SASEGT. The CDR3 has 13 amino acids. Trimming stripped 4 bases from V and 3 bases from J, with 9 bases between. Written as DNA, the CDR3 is TGTGCCAGCAGTGTAGAACAGCACTATGGCTACACCTTC. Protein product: CASSVEQHYGYTF.

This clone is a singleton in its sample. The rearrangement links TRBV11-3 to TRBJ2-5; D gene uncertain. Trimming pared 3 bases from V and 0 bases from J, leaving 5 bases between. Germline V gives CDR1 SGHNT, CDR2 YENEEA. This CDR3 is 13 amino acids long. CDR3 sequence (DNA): TGTGCCAGCAGCTTGAACTACCAAGAGACCCAGTACTTC. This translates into CASSLNYQETQYF.

This chain's CDR3 is CAHARGALQPQHF. The CDR3 coding sequence is TGTGCCCACGCTCGGGGGGCCCTCCAGCCCCAGCATTTT. This rearrangement joins TRBV2 to TRBJ1-5; maybe TRBD1 (6 bases). This CDR3 contains 13 residues. Trimming removed 11 bases from V and 7 bases from J, with 18 bases in between. CDR1 and CDR2 (germline): SNHLY, FYNNEI.

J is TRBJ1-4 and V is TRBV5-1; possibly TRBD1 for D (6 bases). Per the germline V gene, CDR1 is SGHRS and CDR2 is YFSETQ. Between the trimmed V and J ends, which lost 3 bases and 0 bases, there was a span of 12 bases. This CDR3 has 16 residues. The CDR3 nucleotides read TGCGCCAGCAGCTCCGGACAGCGCTCAACTAATGAAAAACTGTTTTTT. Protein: CASSSGQRSTNEKLFF.

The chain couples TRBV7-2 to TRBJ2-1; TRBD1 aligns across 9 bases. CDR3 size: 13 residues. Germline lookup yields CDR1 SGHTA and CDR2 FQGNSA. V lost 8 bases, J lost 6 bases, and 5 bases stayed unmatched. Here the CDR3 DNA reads TGTGCCAGCTGTACGGACAGGGGCAATGAGCAGTTCTTC. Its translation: CASCTDRGNEQFF.